This entry describes one T cell receptor (beta chain). This clone's antigen is unknown. Base qualities are missing; no much larger clone stands one base away. This specimen belongs to a study of cytomegalovirus exposure and HLA in healthy donors (dated by TCRdb to 2016 to 2017). In the study overall: According to an earlier analysis of 550 to 750 of the donors, 150 million to 200 million T cells yielded some 110 million unique TCR beta sequences and about 280 Gb of sequence data. The aim of the study was to test whether cataloging public T cell receptors could identify signatures of past pathogen exposure. A separate validation cohort of 100 to 150 different subjects was used in addition to the roughly 620-subject first cohort. Among about 400 genotyped donors of the cohort, an average of approximately 200,000 unique TCR beta nucleotide sequences was sequenced per donor, of which 15% to 20% were non-productive. To decide whether each TCR beta V gene segment behaved as functional or pseudogenic, an earlier analysis of nearly 600 of the donors relied on high-throughput TCR beta sequencing. In a later analysis, previously published TCR beta repertoires from about 670 donors were re-analyzed and high-resolution HLA genotyping was added so that TCR occurrence patterns could be studied. Rather than drawing on any new phenotypic data, the later analysis identified candidate immune exposures from TCR beta sequences and the way those sequences occurred across donors. Four to six DR-DQ haplotypes were handled as single units for association and clustering, since linkage in the cohort was strong. Donor age, sex, ethnicity and CMV serostatus were compiled together with the repertoire data. A later genetic analysis took genome-wide SNP genotypes for about 55% of the roughly 670 donors and used that subset as a discovery cohort. Every discovery cohort repertoire had been produced on one sequencing platform. An early release covering some 640 HLA-typed donors comprised roughly 300 gigabases of sequencing data and some 79 million unique TCR sequences. The number of typed donors differed by locus: about 629-630 for A, B, C, DRB1 and DQB1; approximately 530 for DQA1; roughly 600 for DPA1; and some 470 for DPB1. HLA typing covered class I and class II loci at four-digit resolution. Among the roughly 400 genotyped donors, approximately 76% belonged to the genetic ancestry cluster associated with self-reported Caucasian donors. The study used immunosequencing to profile the T cell repertoires of hundreds of subjects and linked those repertoires to cytomegalovirus serostatus. To predict cytomegalovirus infection status, the study combined high-throughput TCR immunosequencing, statistical association of individual TCRs with disease status, and machine learning. Results the study describes overall, beyond this receptor: According to the authors, the approach could potentially be generalized to other disease states and immunological phenotypes. A total of fewer than 200 TCR beta chains were listed by the study as associated with cytomegalovirus. At a false discovery rate of 0.05, a later analysis linked some 17,000 TCR beta sequences to specific HLA alleles. The classifier was reported to diagnose cytomegalovirus status with high specificity and sensitivity in both the original cohort and the validation cohort. In a later analysis, HLA-associated TCR beta chains were found to be more clonally expanded and to have lower generation probabilities than equally common non-associated chains. V-gene and J-gene trimming of TCR beta chains was associated with a missense DCLRE1C variant in a later genetic analysis, and the association was replicated in an independent cohort. Most CMV-associated TCR beta chains appeared to be HLA-restricted in a later analysis, and the HLA associations seemed to be driven largely by CMV exposure. A further reported finding was that TCR beta sequences accurately predicted the HLA-A and HLA-B alleles for most subjects in the first cohort. HLA typing was unavailable for some donors at each locus, so association tests used only the typed subset. In vitro tests confirmed that a few of the cytomegalovirus-associated TCR beta chains recognize cytomegalovirus antigens. The only immune exposure information available for the cohort was CMV serostatus. Because counts were too low, around 17 rarely observed V segments, including chromosome 9 orphons, were left out of the earlier analysis of about 500 of the donors. When HLA alleles, especially DR and DQ, strongly co-occurred, attributing TCR associations to individual alleles was difficult. Because the 87-base-pair reads could not distinguish some IMGT-functional V segments, including TRBV6-2 and TRBV6-3, those segments were excluded. Most TCR sequences were seen in very few donors, while some public TCRs were found in many individuals. A cluster of highly shared sequence variants was judged likely to represent a technical artifact of the sequencing pipeline. A later analysis found that TCR association rates varied across HLA loci, with DRB1 alleles showing the most associated TCRs and HLA-C alleles the fewest. Only TCR beta chains were sequenced in this cohort, and the absence of alpha or paired-chain data limited detectable features. In an earlier analysis of 500 to 650 of the donors, most TCR beta V segments appeared in productive rearrangements about 87% or about 30% of the time, broadly matching IMGT annotations. According to a later genetic analysis, donors in an Asian-associated ancestry cluster had fewer N-insertions in productive TCRs than the roughly 670-donor mean. A later analysis reported that several top co-occurrence clusters appeared linked to parvovirus B19, influenza, CMV and Epstein-Barr virus. Correlated functional status among segregating V segments might reflect linkage disequilibrium, but an unknown experimental factor could not be ruled out. Presence/absence analyses assumed roughly uniform sequencing depth across donors, an assumption that may not hold.

Preparation of the library involved the immunoSEQ multiplex PCR assay. The multiplex PCR relied on a mix of 60 forward primers for TCR Vbeta segments and 13 reverse primers for TCR Jbeta segments. The CDR3 region of rearranged TCR beta genes was amplified from genomic DNA with a multiplex PCR assay. The Illumina HiSeq System was used to sequence the amplified TCR beta libraries as 87-base-pair reads. As for the original processing: A later analysis counted some 74 million unique TCR beta chains across the 650 to 700 repertoires, and 9 million to 14 million of these chains were shared by at least two donors. A nearest-neighbor algorithm error-corrected the raw reads and collapsed the reads into unique sequences, merging closely related sequences to remove PCR and sequencing errors. To assign V, D and J gene segments, CDR3 sequences were aligned to IMGT reference sequences. For a sequence to be retained, at least a six-nucleotide match to both a V gene segment and a J gene segment was required. Rearrangements were called productive when the CDR3 lacked stop codons and stayed in frame with V and J; all others were non-productive. Following IMGT convention, CDR3 was defined as the stretch from the second conserved V-encoded cysteine to the conserved J-encoded phenylalanine. Sequences without an unambiguous match to a single V gene segment were excluded from the earlier analysis of about 640 of the donors. An earlier analysis of a few hundred of the donors classified V segments as functional when productive rearrangements were above 56.7% and as segregating when the standard deviation between donors was above 5%. A statistical classification framework was built to diagnose cytomegalovirus status from the catalog of TCR beta chain sequences. V and J gene assignment, in a later analysis, came from comparing TCR nucleotide sequences with IMGT/GENE-DB human TR gene sequences. In a later analysis, CDR3 sequences and most-parsimonious VDJ recombination scenarios were assigned using the TCRdist pipeline. A later analysis defined each TCR beta chain by its CDR3 amino acid sequence plus V-gene family, and excluded reads lacking a unique V-gene family. To address suspected cross-contamination and a sequencing artifact, a later analysis removed around 600 highly shared, low-generation-probability nucleotide sequences. In a later analysis, a clonal expansion index for each public chain was calculated from normalized within-repertoire ranks of inferred template counts. A later analysis computed generation probabilities with a VDJ recombination model fitted to out-of-frame rearrangements, and checked the results against IGoR. Hypergeometric tests were used in a later analysis to score TCR-TCR, TCR-HLA and TCR-CMV co-occurrence, with a repertoire-size bias correction applied to the TCR pairs. To estimate false discovery rates, a later analysis permuted the HLA or CMV assignments 20 times. In a later analysis, co-occurring TCRs were grouped using DBSCAN, and TCRdist sequence similarity was added for clustering within HLA-allele-positive subsets. Co-occurrence clustering excluded repertoires with fewer than 30,000 or more than 120,000 public chains, plus five with anomalous nucleotide sharing. In TCRdb, the immuneACCESS table is reduced to in-frame sequences with V and J assigned. These tables do not hold every clone; where another copy was compared, an unresolved V gene accounts for under half, and the others remain unexplained. For V, J and clone size, that table is used; D and trimming come from the DNA. The sample yields 150,000 to 200,000 clones; more than 70% were counted once. In total, the top ten clones hold 4.5% to 5.5% of the sample.

CDR1 and CDR2 were assigned from the germline V gene as SGHTA and FQGNSA. Inclusive of the bounding cysteine and phenylalanine, the CDR3 is 13 residues long. The kept DNA is CDR3 alone, 39 bases in frame from the first base. V was cut back by 5 bases and J by 6 bases, leaving a gap of 14 bases between them. In total, 630 or so healthy bone marrow donors made up the cohort. At the time of sampling, all cohort members were nominally healthy, though unrecorded immune exposures were likely present. The donor was CMV seropositive and belonged to the group of more than 250 seropositive cohort members. Every donor gave a peripheral blood sample, and the peripheral blood mononuclear cells from that sample were used for TCR beta sequencing. Genomic DNA extraction from the blood cell samples was performed with the Qiagen DNeasy Blood Extraction Kit.

Material for sequencing was PBMCs. This sequence was found in a woman between 50 and 59 years old in good health and CMV-seropositive. Here the chain combines TRBV7-2 and TRBJ2-7; a tentative D call is TRBD1 (5 bases match). CDR3 sequence: CASSLGAGPEQYF. At the DNA level, the sequence is TGTGCCAGCAGCCTAGGGGCAGGTCCCGAGCAGTACTTC.